The entry below gives a single TCR beta chain sequence along with its context. Its specificity is not known. Produced via immunoSEQ multiplex PCR; TCRdb's table is partial and in-frame only. Of 2 million to 2.5 million clones in the sample, approximately 94% were seen once. The germline V and J ends were trimmed by 2 bases and 4 bases, with 8 bases remaining between them. There are 13 residues in the CDR3. The germline V gene encodes CDR1 LNHDA and CDR2 SQIVND (reference sequence). This sample is drawn from a study of shared clonotypes between healthy human individuals. Notes on the study in general: Sharing across four donors was highest in naive CD4 (around 5%) and lowest in memory CD8 (about 0.4%). Represented genetic and exposure-history diversity was restricted by having few donors.

Selected positively for CCR7 and CD45RO-negative, naive CD8 cells excluded terminally differentiated effector memory CD45RA+ cells. The specimen was naive CD8+ T cells from PBMCs. V is TRBV19 and J is TRBJ2-5; D is ambiguous. The sequence derives from a man aged 18-30 years in good health. Some clones in this sample may be carry-over from other donors' samples. CDR3 region: CASSIIPRETQYF. The CDR3 DNA follows: TGTGCCAGTAGTATAATTCCCAGAGAGACCCAGTACTTC.